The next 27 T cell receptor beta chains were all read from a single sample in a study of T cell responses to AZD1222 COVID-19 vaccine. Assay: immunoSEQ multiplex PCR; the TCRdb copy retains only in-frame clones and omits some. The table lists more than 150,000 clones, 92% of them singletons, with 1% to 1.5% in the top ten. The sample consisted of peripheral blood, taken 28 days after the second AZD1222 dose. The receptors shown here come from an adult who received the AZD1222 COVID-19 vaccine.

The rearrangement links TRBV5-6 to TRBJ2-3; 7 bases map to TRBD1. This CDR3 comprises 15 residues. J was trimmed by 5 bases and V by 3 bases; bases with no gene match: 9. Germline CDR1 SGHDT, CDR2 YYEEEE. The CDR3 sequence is CASSSPTGWGDTQYF. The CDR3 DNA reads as TGTGCCAGCAGCTCCCCGACAGGGTGGGGAGATACGCAGTATTTT. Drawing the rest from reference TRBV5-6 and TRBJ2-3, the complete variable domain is DAGVTQSPTHLIKTRGQQVTLRCSPKSGHDTVSWYQQALGQGPQFIFQYYEEEERQRGNFPDRFSGHQFPNYSSELNVNALLLGDSALYLCASSSPTGWGDTQYFGPGTRLTVL.

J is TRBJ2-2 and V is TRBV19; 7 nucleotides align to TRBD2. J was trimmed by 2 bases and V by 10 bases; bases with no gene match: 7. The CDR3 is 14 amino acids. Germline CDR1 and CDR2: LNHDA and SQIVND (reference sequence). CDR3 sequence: CATLAGLNTGELFF. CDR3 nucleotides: TGTGCCACTTTAGCGGGCCTAAACACCGGGGAGCTGTTTTTT.

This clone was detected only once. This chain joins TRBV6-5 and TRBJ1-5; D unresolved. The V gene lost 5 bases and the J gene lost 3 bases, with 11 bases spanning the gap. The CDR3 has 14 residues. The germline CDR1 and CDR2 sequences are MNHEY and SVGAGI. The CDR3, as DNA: TGTGCCAGCAGTCCCCGGGCCAACAATCAGCCCCAGCATTTT. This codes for CASSPRANNQPQHF.

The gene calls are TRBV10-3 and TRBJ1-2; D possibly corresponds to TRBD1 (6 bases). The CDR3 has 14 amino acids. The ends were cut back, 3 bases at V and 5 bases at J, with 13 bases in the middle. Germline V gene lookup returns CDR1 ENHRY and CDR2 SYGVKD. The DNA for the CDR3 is TGTGCCATCAGTGACCAGGACAGATCTTATGGCTACACCTTC. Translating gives CAISDQDRSYGYTF.

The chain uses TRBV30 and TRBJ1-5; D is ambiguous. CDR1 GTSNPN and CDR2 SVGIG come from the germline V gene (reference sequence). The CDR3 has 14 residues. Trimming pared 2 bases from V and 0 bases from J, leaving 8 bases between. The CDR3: CAWSPGPSNQPQHF. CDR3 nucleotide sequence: TGTGCCTGGAGTCCTGGGCCTAGCAATCAGCCCCAGCATTTT. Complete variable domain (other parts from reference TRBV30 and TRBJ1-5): SQTIHQWPATLVQPVGSPLSLECTVEGTSNPNLYWYRQAAGRGLQLLFYSVGIGQISSEVPQNLSASRPQDRQFILSSKKLLLSDSGFYLCAWSPGPSNQPQHFGDGTRLSIL.

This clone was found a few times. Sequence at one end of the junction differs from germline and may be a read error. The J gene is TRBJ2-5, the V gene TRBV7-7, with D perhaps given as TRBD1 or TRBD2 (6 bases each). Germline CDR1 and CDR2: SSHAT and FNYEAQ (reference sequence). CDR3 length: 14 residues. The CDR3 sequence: CASSLGGRQETQYF. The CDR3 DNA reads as TGTGCTAGCAGCTTAGGGGGGCGGCAAGAGACCCAGTACTTC.

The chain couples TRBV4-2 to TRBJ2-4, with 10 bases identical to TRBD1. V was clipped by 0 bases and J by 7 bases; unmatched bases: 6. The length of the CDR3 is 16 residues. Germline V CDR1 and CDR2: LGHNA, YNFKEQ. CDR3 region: CASSQDGGTGVNIQYF. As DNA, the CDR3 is TGTGCCAGCAGCCAAGACGGGGGGACAGGGGTGAACATTCAGTACTTC.

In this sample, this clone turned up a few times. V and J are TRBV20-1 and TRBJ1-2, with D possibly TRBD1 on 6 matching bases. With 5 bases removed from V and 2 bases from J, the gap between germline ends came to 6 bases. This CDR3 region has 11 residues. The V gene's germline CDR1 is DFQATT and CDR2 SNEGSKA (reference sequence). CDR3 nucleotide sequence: TGCAGTGCTGACAGGAACTATGGCTACACCTTC. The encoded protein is CSADRNYGYTF.

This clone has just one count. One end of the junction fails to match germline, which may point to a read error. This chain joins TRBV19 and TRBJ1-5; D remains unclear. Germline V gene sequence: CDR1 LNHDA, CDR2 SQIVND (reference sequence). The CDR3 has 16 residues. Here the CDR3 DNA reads TGTGCCAGTAGTCTTAATTCGAGGCAGATAGATCATCCCCAGCATTTT. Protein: CASSLNSRQIDHPQHF. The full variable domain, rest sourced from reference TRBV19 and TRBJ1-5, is DGGITQSPKYLFRKEGQNVTLSCEQNLNHDAMYWYRQDPGQGLRLIYYSQIVNDFQKGDIAEGYSVSREKKESFPLTVTSAQKNPTAFYLCASSLNSRQIDHPQHFGDGTRLSIL.

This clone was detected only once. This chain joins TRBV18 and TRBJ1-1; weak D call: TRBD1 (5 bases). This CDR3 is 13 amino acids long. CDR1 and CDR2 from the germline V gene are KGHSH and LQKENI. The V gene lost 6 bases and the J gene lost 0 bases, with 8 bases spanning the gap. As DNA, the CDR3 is TGTGCCAGCTCCGGGGGGATGAACACTGAAGCTTTCTTT. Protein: CASSGGMNTEAFF. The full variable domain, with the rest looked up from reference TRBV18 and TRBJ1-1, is NAGVMQNPRHLVRRRGQEARLRCSPMKGHSHVYWYRQLPEEGLKFMVYLQKENIIDESGMPKERFSAEFPKEGPSILRIQQVVRGDSAAYFCASSGGMNTEAFFGQGTRLTVV.

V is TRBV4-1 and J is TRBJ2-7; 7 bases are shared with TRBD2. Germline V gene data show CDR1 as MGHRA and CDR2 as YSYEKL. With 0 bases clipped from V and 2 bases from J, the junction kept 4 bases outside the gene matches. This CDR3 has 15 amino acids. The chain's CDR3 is CASSQDLSGAYEQYF. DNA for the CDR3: TGCGCCAGCAGCCAAGATTTAAGCGGGGCCTACGAGCAGTACTTC.

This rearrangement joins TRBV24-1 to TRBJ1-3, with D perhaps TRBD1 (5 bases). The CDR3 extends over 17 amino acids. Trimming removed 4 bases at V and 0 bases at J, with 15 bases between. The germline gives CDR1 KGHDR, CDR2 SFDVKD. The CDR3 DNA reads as TGTGCCACCAGTGACAAAAAACCGGGGGACTCTGGAAACACCATATATTTT. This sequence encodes CATSDKKPGDSGNTIYF.

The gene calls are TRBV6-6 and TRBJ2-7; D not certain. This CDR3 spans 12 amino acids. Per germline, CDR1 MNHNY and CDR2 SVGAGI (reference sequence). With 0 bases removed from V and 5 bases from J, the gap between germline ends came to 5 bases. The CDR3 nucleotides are TGTGCCAGCAGTTACTCGGAAAACGAGCAGTACTTC. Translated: CASSYSENEQYF.

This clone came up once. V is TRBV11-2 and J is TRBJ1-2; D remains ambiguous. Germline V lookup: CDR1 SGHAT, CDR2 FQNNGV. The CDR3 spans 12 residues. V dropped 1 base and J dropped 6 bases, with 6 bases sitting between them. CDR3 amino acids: CASSLGRDGYTF. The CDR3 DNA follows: TGTGCCAGCAGCTTAGGTCGGGATGGCTACACCTTC.

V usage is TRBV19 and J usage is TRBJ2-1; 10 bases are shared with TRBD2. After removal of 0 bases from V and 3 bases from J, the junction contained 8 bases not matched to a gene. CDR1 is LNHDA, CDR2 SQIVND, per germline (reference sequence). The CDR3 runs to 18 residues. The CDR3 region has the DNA TGTGCCAGTAGTATAGATCTGGAAGCGGGGGGGAGCTACAATGAGCAGTTCTTC. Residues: CASSIDLEAGGSYNEQFF.

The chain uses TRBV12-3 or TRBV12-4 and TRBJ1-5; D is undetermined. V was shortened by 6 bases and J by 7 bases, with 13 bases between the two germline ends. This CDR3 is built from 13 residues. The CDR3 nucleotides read TGTGCCAGCAGCCTACTATTCGGACAGCCCCAGCATTTT. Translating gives CASSLLFGQPQHF.

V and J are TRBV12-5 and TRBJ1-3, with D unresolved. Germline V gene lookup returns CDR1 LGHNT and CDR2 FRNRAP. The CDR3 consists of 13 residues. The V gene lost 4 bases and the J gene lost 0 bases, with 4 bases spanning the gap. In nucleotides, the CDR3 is TGTGCTAGTGGTTCTCACTCTGGAAACACCATATATTTT. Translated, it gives CASGSHSGNTIYF.

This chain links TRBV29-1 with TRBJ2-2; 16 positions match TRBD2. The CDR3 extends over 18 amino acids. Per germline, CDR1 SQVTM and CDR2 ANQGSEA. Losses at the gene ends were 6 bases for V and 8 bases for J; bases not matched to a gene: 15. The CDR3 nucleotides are TGCAGCGTCCCCAGATCGGGACTAGCGGGAGGGCGGACGGGGGAGCTGTTTTTT. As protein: CSVPRSGLAGGRTGELFF.

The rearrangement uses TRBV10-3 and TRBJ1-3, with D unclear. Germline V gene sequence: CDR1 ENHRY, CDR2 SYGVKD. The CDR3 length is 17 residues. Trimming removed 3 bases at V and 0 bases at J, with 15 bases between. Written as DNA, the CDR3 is TGTGCCATCAGTGATAGGGTACGGACGCCCTCTGGAAACACCATATATTTT. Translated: CAISDRVRTPSGNTIYF.

The DNA of the CDR3 is TGTGCCACCTCCTGGGGGGATAGCAATCAGCCCCAGCATTTT. It translates to CATSWGDSNQPQHF. J is TRBJ1-5 and V is TRBV7-8; possible D gene TRBD1, 5 bases. Trimming stripped 10 bases from V and 0 bases from J, with 13 bases between. The CDR3 totals 14 residues. CDR1 and CDR2 (germline): SGHVS, FQNEAQ.

Written as DNA, the CDR3 is TGTGCCAGCAGGCTGGTGGGAGATACGCAGTATTTT. Translated: CASRLVGDTQYF. The chain employs TRBV6-5 and TRBJ2-3; D uncertain. The CDR3 length is 12 residues. Trimming removed 6 bases at V and 5 bases at J, with 9 bases between. The germline CDR1 and CDR2 sequences are MNHEY and SVGAGI.

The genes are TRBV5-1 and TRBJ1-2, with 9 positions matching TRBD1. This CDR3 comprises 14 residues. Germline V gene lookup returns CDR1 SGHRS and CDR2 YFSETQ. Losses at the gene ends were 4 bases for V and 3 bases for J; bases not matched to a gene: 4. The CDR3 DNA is TGCGCCAGCAGCCCACAGGGGGCGGACTATGGCTACACCTTC. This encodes CASSPQGADYGYTF.

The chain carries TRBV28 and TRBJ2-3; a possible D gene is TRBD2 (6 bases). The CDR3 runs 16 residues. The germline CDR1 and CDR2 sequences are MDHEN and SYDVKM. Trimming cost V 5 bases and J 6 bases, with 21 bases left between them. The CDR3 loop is CASSAEPRRAVDTQYF. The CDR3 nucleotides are TGTGCCAGCAGTGCCGAGCCCAGGAGGGCCGTTGATACGCAGTATTTT. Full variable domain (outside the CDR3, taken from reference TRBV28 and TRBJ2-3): DVKVTQSSRYLVKRTGEKVFLECVQDMDHENMFWYRQDPGLGLRLIYFSYDVKMKEKGDIPEGYSVSREKKERFSLILESASTNQTSMYLCASSAEPRRAVDTQYFGPGTRLTVL.

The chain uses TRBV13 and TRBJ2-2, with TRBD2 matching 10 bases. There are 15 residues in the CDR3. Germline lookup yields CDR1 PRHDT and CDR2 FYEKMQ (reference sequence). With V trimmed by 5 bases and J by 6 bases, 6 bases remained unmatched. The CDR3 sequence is CASSPRTSGAGELFF. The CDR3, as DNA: TGTGCCAGCAGCCCTCGGACTAGCGGAGCCGGGGAGCTGTTTTTT.

The CDR3: CATSRGGLATQYF. CDR3 in DNA: TGTGCCACCAGCAGAGGGGGACTAGCAACCCAGTACTTC. V gene TRBV15 combines with J gene TRBJ2-5, with TRBD2 matching 9 bases. Germline V lookup: CDR1 LNHNV, CDR2 YYDKDF (reference sequence). V lost 1 base and J lost 8; bases outside the gene matches: 2. The length of the CDR3 is 13 residues. Combining the CDR3 with reference TRBV15 and TRBJ2-5 gives the whole variable domain DAMVIQNPRYQVTQFGKPVTLSCSQTLNHNVMYWYQQKSSQAPKLLFHYYDKDFNNEADTPDNFQSRRPNTSFCFLDIRSPGLGDTAMYLCATSRGGLATQYFGPGTRLLVL.

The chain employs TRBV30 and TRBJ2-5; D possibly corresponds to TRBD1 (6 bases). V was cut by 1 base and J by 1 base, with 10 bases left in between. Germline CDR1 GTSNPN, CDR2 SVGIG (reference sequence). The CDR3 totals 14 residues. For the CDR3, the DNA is TGTGCCTGGAGTGCAACAGGGTTCCAAGAGACCCAGTACTTC. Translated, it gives CAWSATGFQETQYF.

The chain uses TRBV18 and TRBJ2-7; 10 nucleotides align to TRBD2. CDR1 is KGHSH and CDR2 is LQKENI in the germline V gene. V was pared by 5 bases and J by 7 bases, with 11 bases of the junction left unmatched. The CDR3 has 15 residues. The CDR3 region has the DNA TGTGCCAGCTCATCAAGCGGGAGGGGCTACGGAGAGCAGTACTTC. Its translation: CASSSSGRGYGEQYF.